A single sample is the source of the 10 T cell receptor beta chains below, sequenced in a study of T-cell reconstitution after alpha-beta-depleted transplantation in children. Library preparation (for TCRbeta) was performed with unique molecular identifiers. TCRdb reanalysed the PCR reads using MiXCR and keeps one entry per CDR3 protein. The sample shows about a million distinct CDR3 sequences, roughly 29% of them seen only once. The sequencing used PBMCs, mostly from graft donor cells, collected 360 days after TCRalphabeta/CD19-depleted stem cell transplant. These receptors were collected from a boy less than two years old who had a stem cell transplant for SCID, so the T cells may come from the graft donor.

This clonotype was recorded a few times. CDR3 residues: CSASLTSPISAQYF. The CDR3, as DNA: TGCAGTGCCTCGCTGACTAGTCCTATTTCGGCCCAGTACTTC. This sequence joins TRBV20-1 and TRBJ2-5; a weak D match, TRBD2 (6 bases). CDR3 length: 14 residues. V lost 6 bases, J lost 9 bases, and 23 bases lay in between. The germline CDR1 and CDR2 sequences are DFQATT and SNEGSKA (reference sequence).

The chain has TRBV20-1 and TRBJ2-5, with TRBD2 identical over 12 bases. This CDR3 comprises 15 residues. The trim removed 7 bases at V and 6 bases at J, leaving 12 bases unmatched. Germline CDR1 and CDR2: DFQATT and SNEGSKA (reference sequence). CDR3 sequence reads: CSGGRLAGGAKTQYF. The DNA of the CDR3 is TGCAGTGGGGGGCGGCTAGCGGGGGGGGCGAAGACCCAGTACTTC.

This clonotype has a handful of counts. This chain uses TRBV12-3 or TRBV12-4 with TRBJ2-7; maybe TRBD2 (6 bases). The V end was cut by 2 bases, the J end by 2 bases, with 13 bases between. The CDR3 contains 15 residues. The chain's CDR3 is CASSLRLASPYEQYF. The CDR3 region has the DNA TGTGCCAGCAGTTTAAGGCTAGCGAGTCCCTACGAGCAGTACTTC.

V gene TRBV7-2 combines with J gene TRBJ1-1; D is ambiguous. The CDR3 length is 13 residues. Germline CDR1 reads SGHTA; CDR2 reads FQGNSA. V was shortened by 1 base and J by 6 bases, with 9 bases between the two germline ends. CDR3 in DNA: TGTGCCAGCAGCTTAGGGCTGACTCCTGAAGCTTTCTTT. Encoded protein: CASSLGLTPEAFF.

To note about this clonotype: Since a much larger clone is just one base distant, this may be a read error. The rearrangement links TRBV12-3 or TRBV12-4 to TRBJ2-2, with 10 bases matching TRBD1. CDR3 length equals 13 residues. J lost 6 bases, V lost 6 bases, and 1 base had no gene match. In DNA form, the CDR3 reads TGTGCCAGCAGGGGACAGGGGCCCGGGGAGCTGTTTTTT. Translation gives CASRGQGPGELFF.

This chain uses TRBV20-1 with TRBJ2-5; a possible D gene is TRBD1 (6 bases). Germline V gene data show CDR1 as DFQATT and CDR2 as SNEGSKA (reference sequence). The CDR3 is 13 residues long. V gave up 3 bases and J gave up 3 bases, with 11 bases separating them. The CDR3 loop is CSASRQDEETQYF. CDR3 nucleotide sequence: TGCAGTGCTAGTAGACAGGACGAAGAGACCCAGTACTTC.

The CDR3 DNA follows: TGTGCCAGCAGTCCCCGTTTATCGGGGCAGCCCCAGCATTTT. This encodes CASSPRLSGQPQHF. The chain combines TRBV6-2 or TRBV6-3 with TRBJ1-5, with D unresolved. The CDR3 sequence is 14 residues long. Germline V gene sequence: CDR1 MNHEY, CDR2 SVGEGT. With 5 bases removed from V and 7 bases from J, the gap between germline ends came to 15 bases.

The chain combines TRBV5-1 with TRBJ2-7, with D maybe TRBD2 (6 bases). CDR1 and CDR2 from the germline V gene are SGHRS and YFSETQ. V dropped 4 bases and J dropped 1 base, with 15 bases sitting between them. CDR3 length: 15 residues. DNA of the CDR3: TGCGCCAGCAGCGTGGGCCCGGGGGAATCCTACGAGCAGTACTTC. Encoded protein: CASSVGPGESYEQYF.

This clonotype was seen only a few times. This CDR3 reads CASSIGRGRSGANVLTF. The CDR3 DNA is TGTGCCAGCAGTATTGGCAGGGGCAGGTCTGGGGCCAACGTCCTGACTTTC. The chain carries TRBV12-3 or TRBV12-4 and TRBJ2-6; TRBD1 might be the D (6 bases). Deletions cut 5 bases from V and 1 base from J, with 15 bases between. The CDR3 totals 17 residues.

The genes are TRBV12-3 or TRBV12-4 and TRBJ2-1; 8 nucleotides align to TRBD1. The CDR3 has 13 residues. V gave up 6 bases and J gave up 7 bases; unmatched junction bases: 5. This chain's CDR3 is CASRGTGVNEQFF. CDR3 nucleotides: TGTGCCAGCAGGGGGACAGGTGTTAATGAGCAGTTCTTC.